These 18 T cell receptor beta chains originate from one sample sequenced in a study of OX40 agonist ivuxolimab in advanced cancers. Sequencing used immunoSEQ multiplex PCR; TCRdb keeps in-frame clones, though not all of them. Of about 64,000 clones in the sample, approximately 80% were seen once. The sample in question was CD4+ or CD8+ T cells sorted from blood, obtained in a trial of the OX40 agonist ivuxolimab. All receptors derive from an adult with an advanced solid tumor such as melanoma, head and neck, liver or kidney cancer.

This clone was observed once. V usage is TRBV5-6 and J usage is TRBJ2-3; TRBD1 matches at 8 bases. The germline gives CDR1 SGHDT, CDR2 YYEEEE. The CDR3 totals 13 residues. V was clipped by 4 bases and J by 14 bases; unmatched bases: 12. CDR3 loop: CASSPPGQGRLYF. The CDR3 DNA follows: TGTGCCAGCAGCCCACCAGGACAGGGCAGGTTGTATTTT.

The chain joins TRBV2 to TRBJ1-1, with D unresolved. The V end lost 4 bases, the J end lost 0 bases, and 3 bases lay between the germline ends. This CDR3 is 12 amino acids long. Per germline, CDR1 SNHLY and CDR2 FYNNEI. The CDR3 nucleotides are TGTGCCAGCAGTGTGATGAACACTGAAGCTTTCTTT. It is translated as CASSVMNTEAFF.

The chain employs TRBV7-8 and TRBJ1-1; the match to TRBD1 covers 8 bases. V gave up 2 bases and J gave up 3 bases; unmatched junction bases: 11. Germline loops: CDR1 SGHVS, CDR2 FQNEAQ. The CDR3 covers 17 residues. The CDR3: CASSLIRTGYSDTEAFF. CDR3 sequence (DNA): TGTGCCAGCAGCTTAATTAGGACAGGGTATTCTGACACTGAAGCTTTCTTT. The complete variable domain, with remaining parts taken from reference TRBV7-8 and TRBJ1-1, reads GAGVSQSPRYKVAKRGQDVALRCDPISGHVSLFWYQQALGQGPEFLTYFQNEAQLDKSGLPSDRFFAERPEGSVSTLKIQRTQQEDSAVYLCASSLIRTGYSDTEAFFGQGTRLTVV.

This clone was observed a handful of times. The chain uses TRBV14 and TRBJ1-3, with D perhaps TRBD1 (5 bases). The CDR3 has 14 amino acids. Germline loops: CDR1 SGHDN, CDR2 FVKESK. V was shortened by 4 bases and J by 4 bases, with 11 bases between the two germline ends. Written as DNA, the CDR3 is TGTGCCAGCAGCCCCGACAGCCTCGGAAACACCATATATTTT. This sequence encodes CASSPDSLGNTIYF.

Comments on this clone: Additional DNA sequences in this sample encode the identical CDR3. The rearrangement uses TRBV19 and TRBJ1-6; 10 bases are shared with TRBD1. Looked up from germline, CDR1 is LNHDA and CDR2 is SQIVND (reference sequence). The CDR3 is 13 amino acids. V gave up 6 bases and J gave up 8 bases; unmatched junction bases: 1. The chain's CDR3 is CASSGTGDSPLHF. The CDR3 coding sequence is TGTGCCAGTAGCGGGACAGGGGATTCACCCCTCCACTTT.

This clone was detected ten times or more. The chain combines TRBV6-5 with TRBJ1-5, with 8 bases matching TRBD1. Germline CDR1 is MNHEY and CDR2 is SVGAGI. V trimming: 6 bases; J trimming: 3 bases; junction bases outside the gene matches: 4. This CDR3 is 14 amino acids long. CDR3 DNA sequence: TGTGCCAGCAGCCGGACAGGGTACAATCAGCCCCAGCATTTT. The encoded protein is CASSRTGYNQPQHF.

V gene TRBV11-2 combines with J gene TRBJ1-6, with D unclear. Germline V lookup: CDR1 SGHAT, CDR2 FQNNGV. CDR3 length: 14 residues. Trimming cost V 0 bases and J 10 bases, with 10 bases left between them. The CDR3 nucleotides are TGTGCCAGCAGCTTAGATAAAGCTTTCTCACCCCTCCACTTT. Translation: CASSLDKAFSPLHF. Full variable domain (remainder filled in from reference TRBV11-2 and TRBJ1-6): EAGVAQSPRYKIIEKRQSVAFWCNPISGHATLYWYQQILGQGPKLLIQFQNNGVVDDSQLPKDRFSAERLKGVDSTLKIQPAKLEDSAVYLCASSLDKAFSPLHFGNGTRLTVT.

The chain combines TRBV7-9 with TRBJ1-4, with D perhaps matching TRBD1 (6 bases). V was shortened by 3 bases and J by 5 bases, with 10 bases between the two germline ends. CDR3 length: 14 amino acids. Per germline, CDR1 SEHNR and CDR2 FQNEAQ (reference sequence). CDR3 loop: CASSLTGANEKLFF. In nucleotides, the CDR3 is TGTGCCAGCAGCTTGACAGGTGCCAATGAAAAACTGTTTTTT.

CDR3 protein: CASSLGAGELFF. CDR3 DNA sequence: TGTGCCAGCAGCTTGGGTGCCGGGGAGCTGTTTTTT. V gene TRBV7-2 combines with J gene TRBJ2-2; D unresolved. Germline V gene lookup returns CDR1 SGHTA and CDR2 FQGNSA. V was pared by 3 bases and J by 6 bases, with 5 bases between. This CDR3 has 12 amino acids.

The chain has TRBV10-3 and TRBJ2-5; 7 positions agree with TRBD2. Germline CDR1 and CDR2: ENHRY and SYGVKD. The CDR3 spans 11 residues. V was pared by 9 bases and J by 5 bases, with 3 bases of the junction left unmatched. Here the CDR3 DNA reads TGTGCCATGGGGGGGTGGGAGACCCAGTACTTC. Its translation: CAMGGWETQYF.

CDR3 amino acids: CASSLGPSNPQYF. Written as DNA, the CDR3 is TGCGCCAGCAGCTTGGGACCGTCTAACCCCCAGTACTTC. The rearrangement joins TRBV5-1 to TRBJ2-5; D is uncertain. The CDR3 has 13 residues. Trimming left V 0 bases short and J 9 bases short, with 12 bases between. Germline V gene sequence: CDR1 SGHRS, CDR2 YFSETQ.

V usage is TRBV5-1 and J usage is TRBJ1-6, with TRBD1 as a possible D gene (6 bases). V lost 0 bases to trimming and J lost 5 bases, with 9 bases between them. CDR1 and CDR2 from the germline V gene are SGHRS and YFSETQ. The CDR3 runs 15 residues. The CDR3 region has the DNA TGCGCCAGCAGCTTGGAGGACAGCAATAATTCACCCCTCCACTTT. It codes for CASSLEDSNNSPLHF.

The CDR3 loop reads CASSPGTVNYGYTF. The CDR3 DNA reads as TGTGCCAGCAGCCCCGGAACAGTTAACTATGGCTACACCTTC. The chain is built from TRBV14 and TRBJ1-2; D uncertain. CDR3 length: 14 amino acids. Germline V gene lookup returns CDR1 SGHDN and CDR2 FVKESK. The V and J ends lost 4 bases and 1 base respectively, with 10 bases between them.

The rearrangement links TRBV14 to TRBJ2-5; 8 positions agree with TRBD1. TRBJ2-7 matches the DNA end more closely, so the J call is doubtful. From germline, CDR1 is SGHDN and CDR2 FVKESK. The CDR3 is 13 amino acids. The chain's CDR3 is CASSRDRGYEQYF. Written as DNA, the CDR3 is TGTGCCAGCAGCCGAGACAGGGGCTACGAGCAGTACTTC.

The chain links TRBV10-3 to TRBJ2-5, with 11 nucleotides matching TRBD2. This CDR3 has 16 amino acids. Germline CDR1 and CDR2: ENHRY and SYGVKD. V dropped 7 bases and J dropped 3; count of bases not matched to a gene: 10. The CDR3: CAINLAGGPGEETQYF. For the CDR3, the DNA is TGTGCCATCAATTTAGCGGGGGGGCCAGGGGAAGAGACCCAGTACTTC.

The genes are TRBV30 and TRBJ2-6, with D uncertain. Trimming pared 1 base from V and 17 bases from J, leaving 18 bases between. This CDR3 spans 13 amino acids. The germline CDR1 and CDR2 sequences are GTSNPN and SVGIG (reference sequence). CDR3 DNA sequence: TGTGCCTGGAGTGAAGGGCTCCCTTCGTTCTTGACTTTC. It specifies CAWSEGLPSFLTF.

J is TRBJ2-5 and V is TRBV5-5; 10 bases match TRBD2. The CDR3 runs to 16 residues. The germline V gene has CDR1 SGHKS and CDR2 YYEKEE (reference sequence). V trimming: 0 bases; J trimming: 6 bases; junction bases outside the gene matches: 8. Here the CDR3 DNA reads TGTGCCAGCAGCTTGGCCGCTAGCGGGGGTTGGAAGACCCAGTACTTC. This translates into CASSLAASGGWKTQYF. Supplemented by reference TRBV5-5 and TRBJ2-5, the full variable domain reads DAGVTQSPTHLIKTRGQQVTLRCSPISGHKSVSWYQQVLGQGPQFIFQYYEKEERGRGNFPDRFSARQFPNYSSELNVNALLLGDSALYLCASSLAASGGWKTQYFGPGTRLLVL.

This chain links TRBV5-4 with TRBJ2-5; the match to TRBD2 covers 10 bases. CDR1 and CDR2 (germline): SGHNT, YYREEE (reference sequence). The CDR3 contains 18 residues. V lost 3 bases and J lost 1; bases outside the gene matches: 12. Here the CDR3 reads CASSSGLADSFRQETQYF. The CDR3 nucleotides are TGTGCCAGCAGCTCCGGACTAGCGGACTCCTTTCGCCAAGAGACCCAGTACTTC.